The source of this TCR beta chain is a study of control samples from healthy donors and cancer patients. Using immunoSEQ multiplex PCR, the repertoire was profiled, and TCRdb retains in-frame clones only, with some absent. This table holds some 200,000 clones, just under 95% found once. The germline V gene encodes CDR1 MDHEN and CDR2 SYDVKM. This CDR3 contains 17 residues. V shed 4 bases, J shed 4 bases, and the junction held 16 bases outside the gene matches. The rearrangement joins TRBV28 to TRBJ2-7; 7 nucleotides match TRBD1. The TCR originated in a man aged 50-60 years in good health. Sequencing input: blood. Here the CDR3 DNA reads TGTGCCAGCAGTTCTAGTAGGGAAAAACAGGGGCTTTACGAGCAGTACGTC. Translating it yields CASSSSREKQGLYEQYV.